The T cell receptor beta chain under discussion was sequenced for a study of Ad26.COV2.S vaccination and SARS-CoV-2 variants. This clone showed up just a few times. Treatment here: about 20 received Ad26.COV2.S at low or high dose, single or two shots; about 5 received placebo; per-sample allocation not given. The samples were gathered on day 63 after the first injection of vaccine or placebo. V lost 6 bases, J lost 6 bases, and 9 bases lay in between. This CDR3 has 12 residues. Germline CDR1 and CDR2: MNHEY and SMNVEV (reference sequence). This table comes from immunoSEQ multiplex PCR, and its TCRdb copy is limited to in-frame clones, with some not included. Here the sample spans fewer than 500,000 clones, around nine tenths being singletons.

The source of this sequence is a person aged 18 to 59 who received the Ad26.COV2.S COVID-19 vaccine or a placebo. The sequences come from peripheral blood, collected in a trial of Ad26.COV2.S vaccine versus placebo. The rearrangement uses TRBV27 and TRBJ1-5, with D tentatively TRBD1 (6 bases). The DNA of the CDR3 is TGTGCCAGCAGCCAACAGGGTCAGCCCCAGCATTTT. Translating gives CASSQQGQPQHF.